This TCR beta chain came from a study of blood T cell repertoires in COVID-19. Study summary: Samples came from the United States, Italy and Spain, spanning acute and convalescent COVID-19. In each case, the material was cDNA or gDNA derived from T cells, B-cell-depleted T cells, or PBMCs.

Germline CDR1 and CDR2: LNHDA and SQIVND (reference sequence). This CDR3 region has 15 residues. V gave up 8 bases and J gave up 1 base, with 17 bases separating them. This clone has only one observation. Authors' processing steps: Estimates of nucleated cell counts were drawn from the amplification of reference gene primers. The assay was immunoSEQ multiplex PCR, and TCRdb's table has in-frame clones only and misses some. The DNA gave D and trimming, while V, J and clone size come from that table. The data show 30,000 to 40,000 clones, approximately 80% seen once. The sequence derives from a man aged 60 to 75 in a cohort sampled during active COVID-19. The chain has TRBV19 and TRBJ1-1; perhaps TRBD1 as D (5 bases). Sequencing was performed on peripheral blood. The CDR3 DNA reads as TGTGCCAGTCGAACAACGGGGGGAGGGAACACTGAAGCTTTCTTT. It specifies CASRTTGGGNTEAFF.